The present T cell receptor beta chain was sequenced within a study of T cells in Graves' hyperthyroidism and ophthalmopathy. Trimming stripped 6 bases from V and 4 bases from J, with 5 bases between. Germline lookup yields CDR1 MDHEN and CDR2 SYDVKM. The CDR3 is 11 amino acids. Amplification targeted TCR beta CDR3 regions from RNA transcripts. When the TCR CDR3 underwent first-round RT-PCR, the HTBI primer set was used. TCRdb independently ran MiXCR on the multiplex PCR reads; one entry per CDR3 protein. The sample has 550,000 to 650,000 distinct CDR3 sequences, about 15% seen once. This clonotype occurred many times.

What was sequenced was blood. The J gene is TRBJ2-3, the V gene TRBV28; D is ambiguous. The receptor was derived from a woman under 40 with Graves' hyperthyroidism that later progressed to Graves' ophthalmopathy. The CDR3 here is CASRTPDTQYF. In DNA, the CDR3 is TGTGCCAGCAGAACCCCAGATACGCAGTATTTT.